This is a list of T cell receptor beta chains from one sample in a study of control samples from healthy donors and cancer patients. The assay was immunoSEQ multiplex PCR, and TCRdb's table has in-frame clones only and misses some. The sample has about 84,000 clones; approximately 80% are singletons. The source material was PBMCs. All receptors derive from a man aged 55 to 70 with head and neck cancer. Both conserved end residues are part of each CDR3. D genes are given only for firm matches. A row's size may be missing; if present it is once, few, many or a size class.

CDR3 protein	CDR3 DNA	D gene	V gene	clone size	J gene
CASSWDGWDSSYNEQFF	TGTGCCAGCAGCTGGGATGGGTGGGACAGTTCCTACAATGAGCAGTTCTTC	TRBD1	TRBV7-9	-	TRBJ2-1
CASRVPQGSRETQYF	TGTGCCAGCAGGGTCCCACAGGGGAGTCGAGAGACCCAGTACTTC	TRBD1	TRBV6-5	-	TRBJ2-5
CASSLLAGGREQFF	TGTGCCAGCAGCTTGTTGGCAGGGGGCAGGGAGCAGTTCTTC	TRBD1	TRBV5-4	-	TRBJ2-1
CASRTGVPYTF	TGTGCCAGCAGGACAGGAGTACCTTACACCTTC	-	TRBV2	-	TRBJ1-2
CASSLSSGTGTKEQYF	TGTGCCAGCAGTTTATCCTCCGGGACCGGTACTAAGGAGCAGTACTTC	-	TRBV27	-	TRBJ2-7
CASSPGGAKNIQYF	TGTGCCAGCAGCCCCGGAGGGGCCAAAAACATTCAGTACTTC	-	TRBV5-6	-	TRBJ2-4
CSAAWYNEQFF	TGCAGCGCAGCCTGGTACAATGAGCAGTTCTTC	-	TRBV29-1	once	TRBJ2-1
CSASDPSGNEQFF	TGCAGTGCTAGTGATCCTAGCGGTAATGAGCAGTTCTTC	TRBD2	TRBV20-1	few	TRBJ2-1
CASSRTAGNTIYF	TGTGCCAGCAGCCGGACAGCTGGAAACACCATATATTTT	-	TRBV5-6	few	TRBJ1-3
CASSLMGDTEAFF	TGTGCCAGCAGCTTAATGGGGGACACTGAAGCTTTCTTT	-	TRBV7-2	once	TRBJ1-1
CASSPGRSEKLFF	TGCGCCAGCAGCCCCGGACGGAGTGAAAAACTGTTTTTT	-	TRBV5-1	-	TRBJ1-4
CATSALSGLDPYEQYF	TGTGCCACCAGCGCCCTATCGGGACTAGATCCCTACGAGCAGTACTTC	TRBD2	TRBV15	-	TRBJ2-7
CASSPGLAGQYNEQFF	TGTGCCAGCTCACCGGGACTAGCGGGACAGTACAATGAGCAGTTCTTC	TRBD2	TRBV18	-	TRBJ2-1
CATLGQQNTGELFF	TGTGCCACACTGGGGCAGCAGAACACCGGGGAGCTGTTTTTT	-	TRBV28	few	TRBJ2-2
CASSEFGESEQFF	TGTGCCAGCAGTGAATTTGGGGAAAGTGAGCAGTTCTTC	-	TRBV6-1	few	TRBJ2-1
CATSGQSDEQYF	TGTGCCACCTCCGGGCAGTCAGACGAGCAGTACTTC	-	TRBV10-3	-	TRBJ2-7
CASSTRGFGELFF	TGCGCCAGCAGCACGAGGGGTTTCGGGGAGCTGTTTTTT	-	TRBV5-1	-	TRBJ2-2
CASSRYEQYF	TGTGCCAGCAGCCGCTACGAGCAGTACTTC	-	TRBV28	-	TRBJ2-7
CASSWVAAYEQYF	TGTGCCAGCAGCTGGGTAGCGGCCTACGAGCAGTACTTC	-	TRBV7-2	-	TRBJ2-7
CASSYFSGGTEQFF	TGTGCCAGCAGTTACTTTAGCGGGGGGACGGAGCAGTTCTTC	TRBD2	TRBV6-5	-	TRBJ2-1
CASSWVAGEQYF	TGTGCCAGCAGTTGGGTGGCCGGCGAGCAGTACTTC	-	TRBV12-3/TRBV12-4	few	TRBJ2-7
CASSVASLSYEQYF	TGTGCCAGCAGCGTAGCTAGTCTGTCCTACGAGCAGTACTTC	-	TRBV9	-	TRBJ2-7
CASSLAPLTGLAGANEQFF	TGTGCCAGCAGTCTCGCTCCCCTTACGGGACTAGCGGGAGCCAATGAGCAGTTCTTC	TRBD2	TRBV5-5	-	TRBJ2-1
CASTLSGTLNSPLHF	TGTGCCAGTACCCTCTCCGGGACGCTGAATTCACCCCTCCACTTT	-	TRBV19	-	TRBJ1-6
CASRAGTSDTGELFF	TGTGCCAGCAGGGCCGGGACTAGCGACACCGGGGAGCTGTTTTTT	TRBD2	TRBV27	-	TRBJ2-2
CASSFRAKYYNEQFF	TGTGCCAGCAGTTTTAGGGCGAAATACTACAATGAGCAGTTCTTC	-	TRBV28	-	TRBJ2-1